This T cell receptor (beta chain) was recorded in a study of T cells in Graves' hyperthyroidism and ophthalmopathy. The study left out patients who had uncontrolled infection, other autoimmune disease, pregnancy or lactation. What was amplified from RNA transcripts were TCR beta CDR3 regions. The HTBI set primed first-round TCR CDR3 RT-PCR. In TCRdb, the multiplex PCR reads were re-called with MiXCR into one record per CDR3 protein. The sample has approximately 250,000 distinct CDR3 sequences; approximately 23% are singletons. Trimming took 0 bases from V and 3 from J, leaving 17 bases between them. The germline CDR1 and CDR2 sequences are MNHNS and SASEGT. CDR3 length: 17 amino acids. Concerning this clonotype: Its antigen is unidentified.

Study observations and caveats: In validation, the model predicted ophthalmopathy. These predictions came a median roughly six months before onset. Appearing also in blood were most of the thyroid clonotypes expanded above 0.001.

J is TRBJ1-2 and V is TRBV6-1; D remains unclear. This receptor was obtained from a woman aged 40 to 50 with Graves' ophthalmopathy. The sequenced material came from blood. CDR3 region: CASSEAAVIGLDYGYTF. The CDR3 bases are TGTGCCAGCAGTGAAGCCGCCGTTATAGGGTTGGACTATGGCTACACCTTC.